The clone carrying this T cell receptor (beta chain) has ten or more counts. Trimming left V 7 bases short and J 10 bases short, with 23 bases between. Germline V gene lookup returns CDR1 SQVTM and CDR2 ANQGSEA. The CDR3 totals 14 residues. TCR beta CDR3 sequences were amplified from RNA transcripts. The HTBI primer set was used in a first-round RT-PCR of the TCR CDR3. TCRdb itself ran the multiplex PCR reads through MiXCR, one entry per CDR3 protein. The profile shows under 600,000 distinct CDR3 sequences, 16% of them singletons. The data were obtained in a study of T cells in Graves' hyperthyroidism and ophthalmopathy. Looking at the study overall: Peripheral blood was acquired at first diagnosis, ahead of any therapy whatsoever.

Sequenced sample: blood. The TCR comes from a woman between 35 and 50 years old with Graves' ophthalmopathy. The rearrangement joins TRBV29-1 to TRBJ2-1; perhaps TRBD2 as D (6 bases). CDR3 loop: CSAVGGTLGMEQFF. The CDR3 DNA is TGCAGCGCCGTGGGGGGTACCCTGGGCATGGAGCAGTTCTTC.